This T cell receptor beta chain was retrieved from a study of CD8 T cells in ankylosing spondylitis. Study outcomes and limitations: Clones that were linked to disease were CD8+ and were relatively rare in peripheral blood. Among TCR beta sequences, a motif of fewer than 10 highly homologous variants appeared characteristic of ankylosing spondylitis blood.

TCRdb recomputed calls from the 5' RACE reads with MiXCR, one row per CDR3 protein. The sample lists 200,000 or so distinct CDR3 sequences; approximately 12% were seen once. This clonotype was detected only a few times. Its specificity is unknown. The CDR3 has 14 amino acids. V gave up 5 bases and J gave up 4 bases; unmatched junction bases: 5. Per the germline V gene, CDR1 is SGHTA and CDR2 is FQGNSA. The rearrangement uses TRBV7-2 and TRBJ2-3, with 8 bases identical to TRBD2. Material for sequencing was blood, either unsorted or a sorted T cell fraction (not recorded which). This clonotype originated in a female donor with ankylosing spondylitis or in good health (not recorded which). CDR3 nucleotides: TGTGCCAGCAGCCGGACTAGCTTCTCAGATACGCAGTATTTT. Translation: CASSRTSFSDTQYF.